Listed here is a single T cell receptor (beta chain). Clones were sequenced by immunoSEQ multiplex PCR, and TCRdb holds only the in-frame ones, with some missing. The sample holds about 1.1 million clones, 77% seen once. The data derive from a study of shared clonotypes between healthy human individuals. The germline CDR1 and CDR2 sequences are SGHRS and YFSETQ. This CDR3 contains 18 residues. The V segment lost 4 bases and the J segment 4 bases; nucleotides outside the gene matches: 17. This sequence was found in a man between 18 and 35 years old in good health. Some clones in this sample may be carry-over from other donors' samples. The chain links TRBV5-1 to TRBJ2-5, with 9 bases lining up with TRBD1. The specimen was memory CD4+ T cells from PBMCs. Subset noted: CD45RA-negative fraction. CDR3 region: CASSPAGQGTLVGETQYF. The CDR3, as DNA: TGCGCCAGCAGCCCCGCGGGACAGGGTACCCTCGTTGGAGAGACCCAGTACTTC.